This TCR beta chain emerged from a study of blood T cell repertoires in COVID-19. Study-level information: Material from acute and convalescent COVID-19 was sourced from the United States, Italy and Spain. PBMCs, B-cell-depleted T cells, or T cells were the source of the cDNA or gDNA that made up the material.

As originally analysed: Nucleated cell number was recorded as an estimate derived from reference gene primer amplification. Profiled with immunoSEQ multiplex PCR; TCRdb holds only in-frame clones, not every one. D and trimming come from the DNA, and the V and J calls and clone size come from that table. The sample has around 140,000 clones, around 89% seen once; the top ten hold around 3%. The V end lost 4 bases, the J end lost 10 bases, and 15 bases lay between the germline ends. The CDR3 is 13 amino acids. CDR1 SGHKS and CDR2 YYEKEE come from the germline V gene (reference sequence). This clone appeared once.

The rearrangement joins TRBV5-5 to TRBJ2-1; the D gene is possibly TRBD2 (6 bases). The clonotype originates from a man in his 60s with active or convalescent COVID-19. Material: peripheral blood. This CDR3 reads CASSVYGGEEQFF. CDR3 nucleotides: TGTGCCAGCAGCGTGTACGGGGGTGAGGAGCAGTTCTTC.